A single TCR beta chain is shown here with its context. This entry belongs to a study of T cell changes during pregnancy in multiple sclerosis. This CDR3 is 15 amino acids long. Germline loops: CDR1 SGHDT, CDR2 YYEEEE. Trimming removed 3 bases from V and 7 bases from J; junction bases left unmatched: 11. Profiling relied on immunoSEQ multiplex PCR, and the TCRdb table lists in-frame clones only, not all of them. The sample records some 52,000 clones, over 80% being singletons. Source: CD4+ T cells from peripheral blood mononuclear cells, taken in the third trimester of pregnancy. The clonotype comes from a female donor with multiple sclerosis, enrolled in a pregnancy study. The rearrangement links TRBV5-6 to TRBJ2-7; 9 bases fit TRBD2. In DNA, the CDR3 is TGTGCCAGCAGCTGGCTAGCGGGACCAGGGGGAGAGCAGTACTTC. Its translation: CASSWLAGPGGEQYF.